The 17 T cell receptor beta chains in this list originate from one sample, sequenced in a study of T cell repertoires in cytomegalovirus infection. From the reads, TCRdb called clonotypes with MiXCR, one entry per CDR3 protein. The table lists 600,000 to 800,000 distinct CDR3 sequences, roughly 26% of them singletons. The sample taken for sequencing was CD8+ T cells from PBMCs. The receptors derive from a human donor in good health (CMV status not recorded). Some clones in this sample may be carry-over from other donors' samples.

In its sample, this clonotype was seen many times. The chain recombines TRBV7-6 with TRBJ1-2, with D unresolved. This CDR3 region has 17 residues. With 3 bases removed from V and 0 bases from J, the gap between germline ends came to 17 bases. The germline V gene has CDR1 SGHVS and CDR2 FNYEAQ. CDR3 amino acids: CASSLEPSRPTNYGYTF. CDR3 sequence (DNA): TGTGCCAGCAGCTTGGAACCTTCACGGCCTACTAACTATGGCTACACCTTC.

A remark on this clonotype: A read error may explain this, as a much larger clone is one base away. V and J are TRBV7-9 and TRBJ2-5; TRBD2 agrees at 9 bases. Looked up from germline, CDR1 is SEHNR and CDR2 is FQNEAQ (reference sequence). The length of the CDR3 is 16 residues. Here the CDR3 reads CTSSPLGLADEETQYF. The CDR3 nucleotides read TGTACCAGCAGCCCCTTGGGACTAGCTGACGAGGAGACCCAGTACTTC.

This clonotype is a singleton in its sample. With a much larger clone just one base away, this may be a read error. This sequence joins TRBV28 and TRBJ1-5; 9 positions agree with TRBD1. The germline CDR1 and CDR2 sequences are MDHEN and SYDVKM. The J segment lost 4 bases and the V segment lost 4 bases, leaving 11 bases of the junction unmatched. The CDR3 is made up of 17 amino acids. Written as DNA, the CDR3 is TGTGCCAGCAGTTACTTCCGTTCTGGGACAGGGAATCAGCCCCAGCATTTT. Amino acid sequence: CASSYFRSGTGNQPQHF.

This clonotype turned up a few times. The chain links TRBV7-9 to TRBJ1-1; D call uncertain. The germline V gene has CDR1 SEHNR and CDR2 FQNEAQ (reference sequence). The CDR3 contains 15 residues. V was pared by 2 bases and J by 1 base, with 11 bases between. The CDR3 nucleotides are TGTGCCAGCAGCTTAAGGCGGTCTGGGAACACTGAAGCTTTCTTT. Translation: CASSLRRSGNTEAFF.

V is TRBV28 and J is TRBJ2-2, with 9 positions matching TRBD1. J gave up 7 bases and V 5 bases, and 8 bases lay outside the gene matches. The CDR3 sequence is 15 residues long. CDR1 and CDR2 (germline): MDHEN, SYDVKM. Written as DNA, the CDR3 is TGTGCCAGCAGTGAGACAGGGGGTAATTTCGGGGAGCTGTTTTTT. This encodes CASSETGGNFGELFF. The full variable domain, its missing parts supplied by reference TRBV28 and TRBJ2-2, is DVKVTQSSRYLVKRTGEKVFLECVQDMDHENMFWYRQDPGLGLRLIYFSYDVKMKEKGDIPEGYSVSREKKERFSLILESASTNQTSMYLCASSETGGNFGELFFGEGSRLTVL.

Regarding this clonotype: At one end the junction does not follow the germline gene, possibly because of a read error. The CDR3 region is CVSSLAGSNQPQHF. The CDR3 nucleotides read TGTGTCAGCAGCTTAGCAGGGAGCAATCAGCCCCAGCATTTT. The chain uses TRBV7-6 and TRBJ1-5; tentative D call: TRBD1 (5 bases). CDR1 is SGHVS and CDR2 is FNYEAQ in the germline V gene. The CDR3 runs 14 residues.

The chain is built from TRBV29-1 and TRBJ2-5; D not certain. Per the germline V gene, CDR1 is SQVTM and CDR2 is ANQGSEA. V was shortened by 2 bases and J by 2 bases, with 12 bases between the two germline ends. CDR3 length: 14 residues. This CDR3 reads CSVESPGIQETQYF. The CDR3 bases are TGCAGCGTTGAATCTCCCGGAATACAAGAGACCCAGTACTTC. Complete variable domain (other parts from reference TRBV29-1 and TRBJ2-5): SAVISQKPSRDICQRGTSLTIQCQVDSQVTMMFWYRQQPGQSLTLIATANQGSEATYESGFVIDKFPISRPNLTFSTLTVSNMSPEDSSIYLCSVESPGIQETQYFGPGTRLLVL.

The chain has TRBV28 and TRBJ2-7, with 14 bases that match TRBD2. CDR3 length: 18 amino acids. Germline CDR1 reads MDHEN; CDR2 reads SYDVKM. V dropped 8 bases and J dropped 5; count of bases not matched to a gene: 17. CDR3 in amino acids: CASSRFGTSGSKKNEQYF. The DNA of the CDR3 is TGTGCCAGCTCCCGTTTTGGGACTAGCGGGAGTAAGAAGAACGAGCAGTACTTC.

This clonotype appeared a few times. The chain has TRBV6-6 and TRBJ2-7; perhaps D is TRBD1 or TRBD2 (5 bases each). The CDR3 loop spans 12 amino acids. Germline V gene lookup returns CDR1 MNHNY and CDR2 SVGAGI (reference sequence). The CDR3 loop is CVSRESSYEQYV. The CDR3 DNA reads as TGTGTTAGCAGGGAGAGCTCCTACGAGCAGTACGTC.

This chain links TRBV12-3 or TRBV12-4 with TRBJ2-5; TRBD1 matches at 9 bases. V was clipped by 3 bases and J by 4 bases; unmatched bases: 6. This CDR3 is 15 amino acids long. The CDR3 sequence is CASSFATGGTETQYF. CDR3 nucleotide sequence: TGTGCCAGCAGTTTCGCGACAGGGGGAACAGAGACCCAGTACTTC.

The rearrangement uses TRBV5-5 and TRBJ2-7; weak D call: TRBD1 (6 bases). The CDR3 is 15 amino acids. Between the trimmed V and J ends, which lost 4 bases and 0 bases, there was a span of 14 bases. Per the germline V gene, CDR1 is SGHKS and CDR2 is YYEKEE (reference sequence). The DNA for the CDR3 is TGTGCCAGCAGCAAAGAATGGACAGCCTCCTACGAGCAGTACGTC. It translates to CASSKEWTASYEQYV.

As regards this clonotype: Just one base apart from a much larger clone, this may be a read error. The CDR3 DNA sequence: TGTGTCAGCAACACCGCCAGACAAGAGACCCAGTACTTC. This codes for CVSNTARQETQYF. V and J are TRBV12-3 or TRBV12-4 and TRBJ2-5, with D unclear. The CDR3 covers 13 residues.

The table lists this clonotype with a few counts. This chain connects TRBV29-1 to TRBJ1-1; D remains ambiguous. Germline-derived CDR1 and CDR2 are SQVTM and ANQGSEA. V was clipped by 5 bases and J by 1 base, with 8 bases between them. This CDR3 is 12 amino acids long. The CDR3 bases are TGCAGCGTTTTGTGGACGAACACTGAAGCTTTCTTT. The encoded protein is CSVLWTNTEAFF.

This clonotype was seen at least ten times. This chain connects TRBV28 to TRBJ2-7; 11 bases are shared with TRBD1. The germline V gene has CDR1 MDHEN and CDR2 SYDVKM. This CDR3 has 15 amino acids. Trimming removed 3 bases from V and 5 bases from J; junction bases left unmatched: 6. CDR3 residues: CASSFRTGGANEQYV. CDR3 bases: TGTGCCAGCAGTTTCAGGACAGGGGGCGCTAACGAGCAGTACGTC.

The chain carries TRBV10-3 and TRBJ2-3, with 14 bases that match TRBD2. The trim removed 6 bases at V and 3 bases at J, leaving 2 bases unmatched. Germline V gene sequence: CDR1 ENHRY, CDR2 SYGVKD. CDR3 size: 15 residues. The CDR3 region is CAIRGLAGGTDTQYF. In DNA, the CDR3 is TGTGCCATCAGAGGACTAGCGGGAGGTACAGATACGCAGTATTTT.

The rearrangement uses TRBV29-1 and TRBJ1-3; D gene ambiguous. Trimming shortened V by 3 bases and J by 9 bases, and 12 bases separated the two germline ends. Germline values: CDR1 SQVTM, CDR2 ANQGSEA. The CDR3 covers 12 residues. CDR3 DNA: TGCAGCGTTGAGGCGGCCCGGGGCACCATATATTTT. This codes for CSVEAARGTIYF. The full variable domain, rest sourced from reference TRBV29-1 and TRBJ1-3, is SAVISQKPSRDICQRGTSLTIQCQVDSQVTMMFWYRQQPGQSLTLIATANQGSEATYESGFVIDKFPISRPNLTFSTLTVSNMSPEDSSIYLCSVEAARGTIYFGEGSWLTVV.

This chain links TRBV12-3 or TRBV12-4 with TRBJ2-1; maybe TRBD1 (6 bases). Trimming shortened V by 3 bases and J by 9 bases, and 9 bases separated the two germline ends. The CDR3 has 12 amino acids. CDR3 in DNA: TGTGCCAGCAGTTTTACAGGGATTGAGCAGTTCTTC. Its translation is CASSFTGIEQFF.